This T cell receptor (beta chain) was recorded in a study of CD8 T cells in Susac syndrome. An amount of RNA that ranged from roughly 0.5 to 1 ug was reverse transcribed with random hexamers. One entry per CDR3 protein, called by TCRdb with MiXCR from the immunoSEQ multiplex PCR reads. The data contain about 120,000 distinct CDR3 sequences, roughly 92% of them singletons. The CDR3 contains 15 residues. The germline V gene has CDR1 SNHLY and CDR2 FYNNEI. The V gene lost 6 bases and the J gene lost 6 bases, with 20 bases spanning the gap. In contrast to the negatively isolated CD8+ and CD4+ T cells, TEMRA cells were FACS-enriched.

The chain links TRBV2 to TRBJ1-1; D might be TRBD1 (6 bases). This clonotype was obtained from a human donor in good health. The sequenced sample consisted of CD4+ T cells from PBMCs. CDR3 protein: CASRVRGGEGAEAFF. The CDR3 DNA reads TGTGCCAGCAGAGTTAGGGGGGGGGAAGGTGCTGAAGCTTTCTTT.